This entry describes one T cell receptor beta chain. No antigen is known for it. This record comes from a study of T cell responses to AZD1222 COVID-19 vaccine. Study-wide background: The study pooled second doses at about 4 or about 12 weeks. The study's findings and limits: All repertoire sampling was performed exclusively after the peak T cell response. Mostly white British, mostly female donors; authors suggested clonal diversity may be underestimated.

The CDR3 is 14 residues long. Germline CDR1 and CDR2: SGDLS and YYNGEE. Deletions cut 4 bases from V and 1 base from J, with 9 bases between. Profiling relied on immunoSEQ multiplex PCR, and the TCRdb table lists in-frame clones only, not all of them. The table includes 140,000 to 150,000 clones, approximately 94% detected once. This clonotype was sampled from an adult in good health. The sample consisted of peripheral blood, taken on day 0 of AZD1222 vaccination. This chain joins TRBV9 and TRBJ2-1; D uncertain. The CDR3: CASSLRESYNEQFF. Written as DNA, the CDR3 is TGTGCCAGCAGCCTGCGAGAGTCCTACAATGAGCAGTTCTTC.